The TCR beta chain under discussion was sequenced for a study of T-cell reconstitution after alpha-beta-depleted transplantation in children. The V gene end was trimmed by 6 bases and the J gene end by 0 bases; junction bases not matched to a gene: 8. The germline CDR1 and CDR2 sequences are MNHNS and SASEGT. The CDR3 runs to 15 residues. This sample's TCRbeta library carried unique molecular identifier barcodes. Via MiXCR, TCRdb re-called the PCR reads, giving one row per CDR3 protein. Among under 450,000 distinct CDR3 sequences listed, around 15% were seen once. The receptor's source is a boy less than two years old who had a stem cell transplant for Wiskott-Aldrich syndrome, so the T cells may come from the graft donor. V usage is TRBV6-1 and J usage is TRBJ2-7; TRBD1 matches 7 bases. This specimen consisted of PBMCs, mostly from graft donor cells, obtained 360 days after TCRalphabeta/CD19-depleted stem cell transplant. CDR3 bases: TGTGCCAGCAGCCCCCGGGACAGTGGCTCCTACGAGCAGTACTTC. Translation gives CASSPRDSGSYEQYF.